This T cell receptor beta chain emerged from a study of shared clonotypes between healthy human individuals. Findings of the study overall: Shared across a handful of donors were roughly 4.7% of the naive CD4 clonotypes.

Details on this clone: Its antigen is still unknown.

The assay was immunoSEQ multiplex PCR, and TCRdb's table has in-frame clones only and misses some. The table includes around 1,100,000 clones, 70% to 80% detected once. V dropped 4 bases and J dropped 2; count of bases not matched to a gene: 7. Germline values: CDR1 MDHEN, CDR2 SYDVKM. This CDR3 contains 15 residues. Investigators divided CD4+ cells into CD45RA+ naive and CD45RA-negative memory subsets. The clonotype originates from a man aged 18 to 35 in good health. Some clones in this sample may be carry-over from other donors' samples. The chain uses TRBV28 and TRBJ2-7; 8 bases fit TRBD2. Sequencing was carried out using memory CD4+ T cells from PBMCs. The subset is: CD45RA-negative fraction. Written as DNA, the CDR3 is TGTGCCAGCAGTTCACCGGGACTAGGTCCCTACGAGCAGTACTTC. This codes for CASSSPGLGPYEQYF.